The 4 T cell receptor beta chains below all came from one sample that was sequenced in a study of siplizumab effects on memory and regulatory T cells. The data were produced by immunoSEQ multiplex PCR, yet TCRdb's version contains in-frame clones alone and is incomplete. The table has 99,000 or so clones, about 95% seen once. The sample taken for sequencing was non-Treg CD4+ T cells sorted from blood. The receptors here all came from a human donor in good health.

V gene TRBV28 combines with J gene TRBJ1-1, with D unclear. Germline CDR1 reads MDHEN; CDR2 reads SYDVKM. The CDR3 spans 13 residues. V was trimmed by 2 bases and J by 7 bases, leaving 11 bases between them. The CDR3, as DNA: TGTGCCAGCAGTTTAGTTCGGAGAGTTGAAGCTTTCTTT. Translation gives CASSLVRRVEAFF.

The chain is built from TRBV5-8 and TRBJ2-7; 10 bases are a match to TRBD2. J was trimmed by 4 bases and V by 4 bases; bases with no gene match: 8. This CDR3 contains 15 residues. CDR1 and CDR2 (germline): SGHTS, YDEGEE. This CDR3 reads CASSRTGAGGYEQYF. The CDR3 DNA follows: TGTGCCAGCAGCCGAACAGGAGCGGGAGGGTACGAGCAGTACTTC.

The CDR3 here is CASSSWENTEAFF. The CDR3 nucleotides are TGTGCCAGCTCATCTTGGGAGAACACTGAAGCTTTCTTT. V is TRBV18 and J is TRBJ1-1, with no clear D. The CDR3 is 13 residues long. With 5 bases removed from V and 1 base from J, the gap between germline ends came to 8 bases. The germline gives CDR1 KGHSH, CDR2 LQKENI.

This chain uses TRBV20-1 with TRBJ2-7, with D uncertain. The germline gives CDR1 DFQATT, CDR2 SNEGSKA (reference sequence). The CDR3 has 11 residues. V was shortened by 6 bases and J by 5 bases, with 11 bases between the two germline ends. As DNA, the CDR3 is TGCAGTGCAGGCGTAACGAACGAGCAGTACTTC. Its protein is CSAGVTNEQYF.